The entry below describes one T cell receptor beta chain. Its antigen is currently unknown. Isolation of total RNA was performed on whole blood, with no prior T cell sorting. For every TCR library, around 3,700 ng of total RNA was used. With the 5' RACE reads reprocessed, TCRdb shows one record per CDR3 protein and no DNA. This specimen shows 300,000 to 450,000 distinct CDR3 sequences; the ten leading clones hold 2% to 3%. The source of the sample is a study of monozygotic twins with inflammatory bowel disease. Findings of the study overall: None of the different T cell subtypes could be distinguished from one another.

Germline V CDR1 and CDR2: SGHDT, YYEEEE. This CDR3 comprises 15 residues. The rearrangement links TRBV5-6 to TRBJ2-1; TCRdb calls TRBD1, which cannot be checked without DNA. This TCR derives from a human donor with ulcerative colitis or Crohn's disease, or a healthy co-twin of an affected twin (not recorded which). Material for sequencing was blood. CDR3 residues: CASSIDRGLYNEQFF.